In this sample, the clone carrying this TCR beta chain turned up once. Its target is not known. The source of the sample is a study of cytomegalovirus exposure and HLA in healthy donors. Amplification used 60 Vbeta primers and 13 Jbeta primers. Assay: immunoSEQ multiplex PCR; the TCRdb copy retains only in-frame clones and omits some. The sample lists approximately 160,000 clones, about 75% occurring once. Study-wide points: Reported performance of the classifier showed diagnosis of cytomegalovirus status with high specificity and sensitivity.

Germline trimming cut 0 bases from V and 4 bases from J; bases unmatched to any gene: 9. The CDR3 runs 17 residues. CDR1 SGHNT and CDR2 YYREEE come from the germline V gene (reference sequence). This chain uses TRBV5-4 with TRBJ1-2, with TRBD1 matching over 10 bases. The sequence was collected from a woman aged 45-60 years in good health and CMV-seropositive. The sample comprised PBMCs. Written as DNA, the CDR3 is TGTGCCAGCAGCTTGGAACAGGACAGGGGGACCGTCTATGGCTACACCTTC. As protein: CASSLEQDRGTVYGYTF.